This paragraph reports one TCR beta chain. This receptor's antigen is unknown. No base-level quality is on record; no much larger clone is a single base apart. These data belong to a study of T cell responses to AZD1222 COVID-19 vaccine (dated by TCRdb to the early 2020s). About the full investigation: A total of under 250 trial participants underwent TCR sequencing, of whom 200 to 220 had received two doses of AZD1222 and approximately 26 had received two doses of the MenACWY control vaccine. Trial participants were enrolled into age subgroups of 18-55, 56-69 and 70-plus years, which contained about 150, 27 and 61 TCR-sequenced participants, respectively. Results and caveats for the whole study, not just this receptor: In the small 56-69-year group, the increase in depth fell short of significance, most likely because of low power. Conclusions about previously exposed vaccinees are limited, since just six AZD1222 recipients were seropositive for SARS-CoV-2 at baseline. After two AZD1222 doses, both the breadth and the depth of spike-specific TCRs were significantly higher than at day 0 and than in MenACWY recipients. The vaccine-associated CD4 TCRs covered the entire spike protein, and the dominant responses fell in regions 160-218 and 743-854. Because no samples from the day 14 peak response were available, repertoires could be characterized only after the peak T cell response. Most participants were white British and females outnumbered males, and the authors suggested that clonal diversity may have been underestimated. Epitopes outside the regions mutated in the B.1.351 and B.1.1.7 variants were reportedly recognized by nearly half of the unique spike-specific TCRs.

The CDR3 regions of human TCRbeta chains were subjected to immunosequencing. The study's own analysis went as follows. Repertoire TCRs were matched against a reference library of SARS-CoV-2-specific TCRs generated with the MIRA antigen-specificity platform. Breadth meant the fraction of unique TCRs that were SARS-CoV-2-associated, whereas depth meant the fraction of total T cells that were SARS-CoV-2-associated. Each spike-specific TCR was assigned to its reactive spike region and to a CD4 or CD8 class using the MIRA data. Log10-transformed breadth and depth values were compared by one-way ANOVA with Sidak's multiple comparisons tests. The table was pulled from immuneACCESS by TCRdb, which kept in-frame rearrangements only. Such tables lose some clones; where checked, under half of the loss comes from unresolved V genes, and the rest has no known cause. V, J and clone size reflect that table, while D and trimming were determined from the DNA. The table for this sample lists about 180,000 clones; 88% of them were counted only once. Roughly 27% of the sample goes to the ten largest clones.

The meaning of the sample's time point label: about 28 days (+/-7) after the second vaccine dose. AZD1222 recipients whose second dose came at about 4 weeks and those whose second dose came at about 12 weeks were combined into one group, since spike-specific TCR depth and breadth did not differ between the two schedules. Samples from vaccinated people were obtained from the UK trials COV001 and COV002, which included a single-blind randomized controlled phase 2/3 trial of AZD1222 (ChAdOx1 nCoV-19) in healthy adults. For TCRbeta chain sequencing, PBMC samples were collected from trial participants at day 0 and at day 28 after the second dose. CDR1 and CDR2, looked up from the germline V gene, are ENHRY and SYGVKD. The CDR3 holds 15 amino acids from the cysteine to the phenylalanine. The retained sequence is limited to the CDR3, 45 bases, with the frame set at the first base. Germline trimming amounts to 3 bases on V and 3 bases on J, with 4 as the count of junction bases outside the gene matches.

The starting material was peripheral blood, obtained 28 days after the second AZD1222 dose. The chain uses TRBV10-3 and TRBJ2-7, and TRBD2 matches 11 of the central bases. The receptor was isolated from an adult who received the AZD1222 COVID-19 vaccine. CDR3 sequence: CAISESSGRGYEQYF. The DNA reads as follows: TGTGCCATCAGTGAAAGTAGCGGGAGGGGCTACGAGCAGTACTTC.